A selection of T cell receptor beta chains follows, all from one sample in a study of blood T cells in healthy people across ages. MiXCR, applied by TCRdb to the 5' RACE reads, yields one record per CDR3 protein. The table lists 1.5 million to 2 million distinct CDR3 sequences, around half of them singletons. The sample taken for sequencing was blood. These receptors were taken from a woman in her forties in good health. Each CDR3 is given with its conserved first and last residue. Each record gives: CDR3 DNA, CDR3 protein, J gene, clone size, D gene, V gene. D genes are given only for firm matches. Size is stated for part of the rows, as once, few or many counts, or as a class when the clone is expanded.

CDR3nt: TGTGCCAGCAGTAGCCACCTGGGACAGGGAGGGAATGAGCAGTTCTTC; CDR3aa: CASSSHLGQGGNEQFF; j_gene: TRBJ2-1; abundance: NA; d_gene: TRBD1; v_gene: TRBV6-2/TRBV6-3
CDR3nt: TGTGCCAGCAGTATTACAGCAAATGAAAAACTGTTTTTT; CDR3aa: CASSITANEKLFF; j_gene: TRBJ1-4; abundance: few; d_gene: NA; v_gene: TRBV7-9
CDR3nt: TGTGCCAGCAGTGTGGGACAGGGGGCGAGCGGCTACACCTTC; CDR3aa: CASSVGQGASGYTF; j_gene: TRBJ1-2; abundance: NA; d_gene: TRBD1; v_gene: TRBV2
CDR3nt: TGTGCCAGCAACCAAGGGAGGGGTCTGAATCAGCCCCAGCATTTT; CDR3aa: CASNQGRGLNQPQHF; j_gene: TRBJ1-5; abundance: NA; d_gene: NA; v_gene: TRBV2
CDR3nt: TGTGCCAGCAGTGATACAGGAAGCACAGATACGCAGTATTTT; CDR3aa: CASSDTGSTDTQYF; j_gene: TRBJ2-3; abundance: many; d_gene: NA; v_gene: TRBV10-1
CDR3nt: TGTGCCAGCACCCCTTATAACACCGGGGAGCTGTTTTTT; CDR3aa: CASTPYNTGELFF; j_gene: TRBJ2-2; abundance: NA; d_gene: NA; v_gene: TRBV12-3/TRBV12-4
CDR3nt: TGTGCCAGCAAGAAAGGTACAGGGAATAGTCAAGAGACCCAGTACTTC; CDR3aa: CASKKGTGNSQETQYF; j_gene: TRBJ2-5; abundance: NA; d_gene: NA; v_gene: TRBV6-2/TRBV6-3
CDR3nt: TGTGCCAGCAGCTTTCGGAAGGGTGAGCAGTTCTTC; CDR3aa: CASSFRKGEQFF; j_gene: TRBJ2-1; abundance: NA; d_gene: NA; v_gene: TRBV7-3
CDR3nt: TGTGCCAGCAGCTTACGGTCCGACTATTCCTACGAGCAGTACTTC; CDR3aa: CASSLRSDYSYEQYF; j_gene: TRBJ2-7; abundance: many; d_gene: NA; v_gene: TRBV7-9
CDR3nt: TGTGCCACCAGGGCCAGGGGGTCCACAGATACGCAGTATTTT; CDR3aa: CATRARGSTDTQYF; j_gene: TRBJ2-3; abundance: few; d_gene: TRBD1; v_gene: TRBV15
CDR3nt: TGTGCCAGCAGAGTACATAGCAATCAGCCCCAGCATTTT; CDR3aa: CASRVHSNQPQHF; j_gene: TRBJ1-5; abundance: NA; d_gene: NA; v_gene: TRBV28
CDR3nt: TGTGCCAGCAGCAGGGACACTGAAGCTTTCTTT; CDR3aa: CASSRDTEAFF; j_gene: TRBJ1-1; abundance: many; d_gene: NA; v_gene: TRBV11-1
CDR3nt: TGTGCCAGCAGTTATCTAGCGGGGCCCGTCCAAGAGACCCAGTACTTC; CDR3aa: CASSYLAGPVQETQYF; j_gene: TRBJ2-5; abundance: NA; d_gene: TRBD2; v_gene: TRBV6-2/TRBV6-3
CDR3nt: TGTGCCAGCAGCTTAGCGTTTGGGGATTACGAGCAGTACTTC; CDR3aa: CASSLAFGDYEQYF; j_gene: TRBJ2-7; abundance: once; d_gene: NA; v_gene: TRBV7-2
CDR3nt: TGTGCCAGCATCAATCAGGGGGCGGGAAATGGCTACACCTTC; CDR3aa: CASINQGAGNGYTF; j_gene: TRBJ1-2; abundance: NA; d_gene: TRBD1; v_gene: TRBV6-6
CDR3nt: TGTACCAGCAGCTTCGACTCCCTTTATGGCTACACCTTC; CDR3aa: CTSSFDSLYGYTF; j_gene: TRBJ1-2; abundance: NA; d_gene: NA; v_gene: TRBV6-6
CDR3nt: TGTGCCAGCAGTAAGCAGGGGGCTCTCTCTGGGGCCAACGTCCTGACTTTC; CDR3aa: CASSKQGALSGANVLTF; j_gene: TRBJ2-6; abundance: few; d_gene: TRBD1; v_gene: TRBV28
CDR3nt: TGTGCCAGCAGCCAAACGACAGGCCTTTTTCTGAACACTGAAGCTTTCTTT; CDR3aa: CASSQTTGLFLNTEAFF; j_gene: TRBJ1-1; abundance: NA; d_gene: NA; v_gene: TRBV14
CDR3nt: TGTGCCAGCAGCCGAACGGGGGTCAGGACAGGTAGTTGGAGCGAGCAGTACTTC; CDR3aa: CASSRTGVRTGSWSEQYF; j_gene: TRBJ2-7; abundance: few; d_gene: NA; v_gene: TRBV5-5
CDR3nt: TGTGCCAGCAGTTTAGCGAGGAGACTAAGCACAGATACGCAGTATTTT; CDR3aa: CASSLARRLSTDTQYF; j_gene: TRBJ2-3; abundance: NA; d_gene: NA; v_gene: TRBV28
CDR3nt: TGCGCCAGCAGCCTACGAGCGGGCTCAGGACTAGCGGCGGATACGCAGTATTTT; CDR3aa: CASSLRAGSGLAADTQYF; j_gene: TRBJ2-3; abundance: NA; d_gene: TRBD2; v_gene: TRBV4-3
CDR3nt: TGTGCCAGCAGTTACGGCGGGACCAGCAAAAACATTCAGTACTTC; CDR3aa: CASSYGGTSKNIQYF; j_gene: TRBJ2-4; abundance: NA; d_gene: NA; v_gene: TRBV6-2/TRBV6-3
CDR3nt: TGTGCCAGCAGCTTGACCCCGGGACAGACCTACGAGCAGTACTTC; CDR3aa: CASSLTPGQTYEQYF; j_gene: TRBJ2-7; abundance: NA; d_gene: TRBD1; v_gene: TRBV7-2
CDR3nt: TGTGCCAGCAGCAAAGAAGGAGGACTAGCGGGGGCGGGGTACGAGCAGTACTTC; CDR3aa: CASSKEGGLAGAGYEQYF; j_gene: TRBJ2-7; abundance: NA; d_gene: NA; v_gene: TRBV21-1
CDR3nt: TGTGCCAGCAGATGGACAGGTTCCCAGCCCCAGCATTTT; CDR3aa: CASRWTGSQPQHF; j_gene: TRBJ1-5; abundance: few; d_gene: TRBD1; v_gene: TRBV12-3/TRBV12-4
CDR3nt: TGTGCCAGCAGCTTAAGGGGCAGGGGAGGGGGCAACACTGAAGCTTTCTTT; CDR3aa: CASSLRGRGGGNTEAFF; j_gene: TRBJ1-1; abundance: NA; d_gene: TRBD1; v_gene: TRBV13
CDR3nt: TGTGCCACCGGACAGGGGGTCACCGGGGAGCTGTTTTTT; CDR3aa: CATGQGVTGELFF; j_gene: TRBJ2-2; abundance: NA; d_gene: TRBD1; v_gene: TRBV6-1
CDR3nt: TGTGCCAGCAGCTTAGCGAGCGGGACTAGCCAAGCGACCCAGTACTTC; CDR3aa: CASSLASGTSQATQYF; j_gene: TRBJ2-5; abundance: NA; d_gene: TRBD2; v_gene: TRBV7-2
CDR3nt: TGTGCCAGCAACCCCGGGAGCGGCACAGATACGCAGTATTTT; CDR3aa: CASNPGSGTDTQYF; j_gene: TRBJ2-3; abundance: NA; d_gene: NA; v_gene: TRBV7-2
CDR3nt: TGCGCCAGCAGCCCGGACAGTACGAACACTGAAGCTTTCTTT; CDR3aa: CASSPDSTNTEAFF; j_gene: TRBJ1-1; abundance: NA; d_gene: NA; v_gene: TRBV5-1
CDR3nt: TGCAGTGCTAGCTCAGCGGGAACCTACGAGCAGTACTTC; CDR3aa: CSASSAGTYEQYF; j_gene: TRBJ2-7; abundance: NA; d_gene: TRBD2; v_gene: TRBV20-1
CDR3nt: TGTGCCAGCAGCTTAGTCCGACTAGCGGGGGTCCAAGAGACCCAGTACTTC; CDR3aa: CASSLVRLAGVQETQYF; j_gene: TRBJ2-5; abundance: NA; d_gene: TRBD2; v_gene: TRBV7-8
CDR3nt: TGTGCCAGCAGCGGAAGCTCTGACAGAAAGTACAATGAGCAGTTCTTC; CDR3aa: CASSGSSDRKYNEQFF; j_gene: TRBJ2-1; abundance: NA; d_gene: NA; v_gene: TRBV9
CDR3nt: TGTGCCAGCAGCCTGGCGGGCAGGGGCGTTAGCACAGATACGCAGTATTTT; CDR3aa: CASSLAGRGVSTDTQYF; j_gene: TRBJ2-3; abundance: NA; d_gene: NA; v_gene: TRBV6-2/TRBV6-3
CDR3nt: TGTGCCACCAGCACCGGGACTAGCGGGGAGACCCAGTACTTC; CDR3aa: CATSTGTSGETQYF; j_gene: TRBJ2-5; abundance: NA; d_gene: TRBD2; v_gene: TRBV15
CDR3nt: TGCAGCGCCGATAAGGGACTAGCGGGGGGGTACCAAGAGACCCAGTACTTC; CDR3aa: CSADKGLAGGYQETQYF; j_gene: TRBJ2-5; abundance: NA; d_gene: TRBD2; v_gene: TRBV29-1
CDR3nt: TGTGCCAGCAGCTGGGACCCTGAAGGGATCCAGTACTTC; CDR3aa: CASSWDPEGIQYF; j_gene: TRBJ2-7; abundance: once; d_gene: NA; v_gene: TRBV11-3
CDR3nt: TGTGCCACCAGTGAGGGGGACAGGAGTGAGCAGTTCTTC; CDR3aa: CATSEGDRSEQFF; j_gene: TRBJ2-1; abundance: NA; d_gene: TRBD1; v_gene: TRBV24-1
CDR3nt: TGTGCCAGCAGACCGGCATTGAGTTTTTCAGATACGCAGTATTTT; CDR3aa: CASRPALSFSDTQYF; j_gene: TRBJ2-3; abundance: once; d_gene: NA; v_gene: TRBV2
CDR3nt: TGTGCCAGCAGTGAGACGGGGGTTTTGTACGAGCAGTTCTTC; CDR3aa: CASSETGVLYEQFF; j_gene: TRBJ2-1; abundance: NA; d_gene: NA; v_gene: TRBV6-2/TRBV6-3
CDR3nt: TGTGCCAGCAGCTTAGCCGGGACTAGCGGGGGGGCCGGGCAGTTCTTC; CDR3aa: CASSLAGTSGGAGQFF; j_gene: TRBJ2-1; abundance: NA; d_gene: TRBD2; v_gene: TRBV7-8
CDR3nt: TGCAGTGCTTGGGGGGGTAATGGCTACACCTTC; CDR3aa: CSAWGGNGYTF; j_gene: TRBJ1-2; abundance: few; d_gene: NA; v_gene: TRBV20-1
CDR3nt: TGTACCAGCAGCCCTCGACTAGCGGGGATTTACACAGATACGCAGTATTTT; CDR3aa: CTSSPRLAGIYTDTQYF; j_gene: TRBJ2-3; abundance: NA; d_gene: NA; v_gene: TRBV21-1
CDR3nt: TGTGCCAGCAGTGAAGGGCAGCCGGTGCTGTACTTC; CDR3aa: CASSEGQPVLYF; j_gene: TRBJ2-7; abundance: NA; d_gene: NA; v_gene: TRBV6-1
CDR3nt: TGCGCCAGCAGTTTCGGGACAGTAGCCTACGAGCAGTACTTC; CDR3aa: CASSFGTVAYEQYF; j_gene: TRBJ2-7; abundance: NA; d_gene: TRBD1; v_gene: TRBV5-1
CDR3nt: TGTGCCACCTCCGCGGGGTCCTTCTACAATGAGCAGTTCTTC; CDR3aa: CATSAGSFYNEQFF; j_gene: TRBJ2-1; abundance: NA; d_gene: NA; v_gene: TRBV15
CDR3nt: TGTGCCAGCAGCCGAACTAGCGGGGGGTCTCACAATGAGCAGTACTTC; CDR3aa: CASSRTSGGSHNEQYF; j_gene: TRBJ2-5; abundance: NA; d_gene: TRBD2; v_gene: TRBV4-2
CDR3nt: TGCGCCAGCAGCCAGACCGCCACCACAGATACGCAGTATTTT; CDR3aa: CASSQTATTDTQYF; j_gene: TRBJ2-3; abundance: NA; d_gene: NA; v_gene: TRBV4-3